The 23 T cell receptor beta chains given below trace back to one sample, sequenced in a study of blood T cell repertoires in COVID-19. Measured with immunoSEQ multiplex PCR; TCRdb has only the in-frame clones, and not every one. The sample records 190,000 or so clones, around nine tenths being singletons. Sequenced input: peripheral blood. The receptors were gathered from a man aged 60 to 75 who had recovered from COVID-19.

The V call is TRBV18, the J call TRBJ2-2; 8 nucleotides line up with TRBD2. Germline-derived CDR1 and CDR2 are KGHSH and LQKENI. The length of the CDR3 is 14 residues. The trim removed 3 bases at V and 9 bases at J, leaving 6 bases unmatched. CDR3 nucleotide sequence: TGTGCCAGCTCACCGACGAGCGGGAGTAGGGAGCTGTTTTTT. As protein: CASSPTSGSRELFF.

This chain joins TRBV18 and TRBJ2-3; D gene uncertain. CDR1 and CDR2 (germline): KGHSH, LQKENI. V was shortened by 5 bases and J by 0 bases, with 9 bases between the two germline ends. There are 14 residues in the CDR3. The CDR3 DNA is TGTGCCAGCTCAAAGGCGGCTAGCACAGATACGCAGTATTTT. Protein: CASSKAASTDTQYF.

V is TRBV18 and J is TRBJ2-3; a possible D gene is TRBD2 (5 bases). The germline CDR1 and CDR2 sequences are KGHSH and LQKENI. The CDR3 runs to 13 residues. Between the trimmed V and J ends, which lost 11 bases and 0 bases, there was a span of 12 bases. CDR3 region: CAAGGSSTDTQYF. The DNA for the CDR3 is TGTGCCGCTGGAGGATCTAGCACAGATACGCAGTATTTT.

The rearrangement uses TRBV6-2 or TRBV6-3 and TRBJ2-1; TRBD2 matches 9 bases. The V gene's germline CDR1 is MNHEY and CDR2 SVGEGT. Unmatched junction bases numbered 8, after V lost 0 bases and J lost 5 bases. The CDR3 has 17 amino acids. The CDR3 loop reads CASSYSVSGGLNNEQFF. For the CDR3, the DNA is TGTGCCAGCAGTTACTCGGTCAGCGGGGGGCTCAACAATGAGCAGTTCTTC.

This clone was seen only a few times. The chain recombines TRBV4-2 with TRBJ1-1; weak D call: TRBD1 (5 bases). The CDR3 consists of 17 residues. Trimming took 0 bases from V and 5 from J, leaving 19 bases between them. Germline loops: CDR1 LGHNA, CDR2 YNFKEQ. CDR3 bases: TGTGCCAGCAGCCAAGATGTGGAGACAGATATACAGACTGAAGCTTTCTTT. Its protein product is CASSQDVETDIQTEAFF.

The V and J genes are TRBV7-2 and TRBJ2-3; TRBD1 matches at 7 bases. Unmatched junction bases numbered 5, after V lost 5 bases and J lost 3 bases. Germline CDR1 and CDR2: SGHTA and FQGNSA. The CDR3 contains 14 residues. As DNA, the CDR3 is TGTGCCAGCAGCCAAGACAGGGAAACAGATACGCAGTATTTT. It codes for CASSQDRETDTQYF.

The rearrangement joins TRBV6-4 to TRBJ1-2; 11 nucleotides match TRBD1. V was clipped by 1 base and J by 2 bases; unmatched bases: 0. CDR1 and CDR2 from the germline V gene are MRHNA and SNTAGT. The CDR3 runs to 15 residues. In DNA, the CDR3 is TGTGCCAGCAGTGACTGGGACAGGGGGAACTATGGCTACACCTTC. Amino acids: CASSDWDRGNYGYTF.

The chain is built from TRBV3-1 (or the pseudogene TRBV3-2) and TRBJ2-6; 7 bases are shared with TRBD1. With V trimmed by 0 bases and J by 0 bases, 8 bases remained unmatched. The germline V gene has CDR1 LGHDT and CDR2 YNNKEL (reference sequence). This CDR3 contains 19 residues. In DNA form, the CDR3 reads TGTGCCAGCAGCCAAGAGAACAGGGGATTATCCTCTGGGGCCAACGTCCTGACTTTC. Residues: CASSQENRGLSSGANVLTF.

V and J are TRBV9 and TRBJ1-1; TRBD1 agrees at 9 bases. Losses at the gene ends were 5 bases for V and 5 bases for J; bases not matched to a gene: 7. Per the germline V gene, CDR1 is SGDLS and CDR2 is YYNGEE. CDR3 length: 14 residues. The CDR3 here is CASRGQGGGTEAFF. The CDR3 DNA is TGTGCCAGCAGGGGACAGGGCGGCGGGACTGAAGCTTTCTTT.

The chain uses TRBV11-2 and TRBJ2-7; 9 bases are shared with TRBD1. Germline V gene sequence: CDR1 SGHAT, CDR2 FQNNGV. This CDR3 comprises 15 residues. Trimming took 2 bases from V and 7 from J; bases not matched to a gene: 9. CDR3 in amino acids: CASSLKQGAFFEQYF. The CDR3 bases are TGTGCCAGCAGCTTAAAACAGGGGGCTTTTTTTGAGCAGTACTTC.

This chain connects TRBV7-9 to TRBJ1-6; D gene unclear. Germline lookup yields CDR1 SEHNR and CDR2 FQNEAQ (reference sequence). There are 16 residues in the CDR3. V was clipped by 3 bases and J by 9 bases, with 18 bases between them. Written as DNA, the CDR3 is TGTGCCAGCAGCTTTAATAGCGGCAGGCGAGTTTCACCCCTCCACTTT. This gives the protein CASSFNSGRRVSPLHF.

CDR3 sequence reads: CASSVELEWGEQFF. The CDR3 nucleotides are TGTGCCAGCAGCGTTGAACTAGAGTGGGGTGAGCAGTTCTTC. The chain couples TRBV9 to TRBJ2-1, with D tentatively TRBD2 (5 bases). The germline CDR1 and CDR2 sequences are SGDLS and YYNGEE. The V end lost 2 bases, the J end lost 9 bases, and 15 bases lay between the germline ends. CDR3 size: 14 residues.

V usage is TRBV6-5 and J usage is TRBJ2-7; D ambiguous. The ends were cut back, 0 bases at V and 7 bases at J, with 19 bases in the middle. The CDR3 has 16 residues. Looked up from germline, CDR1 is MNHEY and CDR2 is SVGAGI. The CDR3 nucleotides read TGTGCCAGCAGTTACTCGTCTAAATCCCTTACGAGGGAGCAGTACTTC. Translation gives CASSYSSKSLTREQYF.

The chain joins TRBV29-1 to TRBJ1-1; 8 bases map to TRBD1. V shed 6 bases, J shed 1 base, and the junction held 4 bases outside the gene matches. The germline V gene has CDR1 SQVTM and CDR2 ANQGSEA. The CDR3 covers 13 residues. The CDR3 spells CSVWGQENTEAFF. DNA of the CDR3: TGCAGCGTCTGGGGACAGGAGAACACTGAAGCTTTCTTT.

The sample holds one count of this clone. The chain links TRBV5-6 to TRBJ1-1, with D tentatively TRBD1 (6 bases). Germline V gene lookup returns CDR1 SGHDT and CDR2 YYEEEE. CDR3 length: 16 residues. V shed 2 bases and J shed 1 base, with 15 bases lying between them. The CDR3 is CASSFQYRAGNTEAFF. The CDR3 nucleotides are TGTGCCAGCAGCTTTCAATACAGGGCTGGGAACACTGAAGCTTTCTTT.

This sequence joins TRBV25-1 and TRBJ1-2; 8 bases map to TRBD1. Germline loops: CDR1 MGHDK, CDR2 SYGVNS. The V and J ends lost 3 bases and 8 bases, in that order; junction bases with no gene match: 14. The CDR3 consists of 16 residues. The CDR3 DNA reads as TGTGCCAGCAGTGACCTATCAGGGGGCGCAGGGGTCGGCTACACCTTC. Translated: CASSDLSGGAGVGYTF.

For the CDR3, the DNA is TGTGCCAGCAGTCTTCCCACGGACATAGGGGGCTACACCTTC. Translated: CASSLPTDIGGYTF. The chain uses TRBV28 and TRBJ1-2; tentatively, D is TRBD1 (5 bases). Per the germline V gene, CDR1 is MDHEN and CDR2 is SYDVKM. The CDR3 has 14 residues. Between the trimmed V and J ends, which lost 5 bases and 8 bases, there was a span of 18 bases.

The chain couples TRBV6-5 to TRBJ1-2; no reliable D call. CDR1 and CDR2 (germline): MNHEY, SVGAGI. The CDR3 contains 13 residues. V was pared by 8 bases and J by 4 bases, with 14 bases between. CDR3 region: CASGLGLPYGYTF. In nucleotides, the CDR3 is TGTGCCAGCGGGTTAGGACTCCCCTATGGCTACACCTTC.

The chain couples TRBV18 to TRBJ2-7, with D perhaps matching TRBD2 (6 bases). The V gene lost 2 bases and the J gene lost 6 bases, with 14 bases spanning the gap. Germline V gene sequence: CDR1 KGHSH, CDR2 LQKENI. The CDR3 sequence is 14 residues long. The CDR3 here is CASSPLKGGGEQYF. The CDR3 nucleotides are TGTGCCAGCTCACCATTGAAGGGAGGCGGCGAGCAGTACTTC.

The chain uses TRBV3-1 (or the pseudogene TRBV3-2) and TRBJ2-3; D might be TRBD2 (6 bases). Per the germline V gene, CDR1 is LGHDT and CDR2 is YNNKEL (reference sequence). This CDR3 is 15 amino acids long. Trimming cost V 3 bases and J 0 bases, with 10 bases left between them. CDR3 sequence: CASSHLAHSTDTQYF. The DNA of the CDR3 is TGTGCCAGCAGCCATCTAGCGCACAGCACAGATACGCAGTATTTT.

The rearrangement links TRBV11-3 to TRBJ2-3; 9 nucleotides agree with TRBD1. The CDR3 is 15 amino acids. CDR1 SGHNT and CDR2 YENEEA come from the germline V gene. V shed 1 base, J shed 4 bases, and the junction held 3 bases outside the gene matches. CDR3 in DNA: TGTGCCAGCAGCTTAGCGACAGGGGGTCCAGATACGCAGTATTTT. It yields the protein CASSLATGGPDTQYF.

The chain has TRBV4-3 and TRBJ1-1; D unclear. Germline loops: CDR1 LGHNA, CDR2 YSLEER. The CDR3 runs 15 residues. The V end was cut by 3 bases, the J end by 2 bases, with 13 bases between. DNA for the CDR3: TGCGCCAGCAGCCAGCCCGGTACAGCTAACACTGAAGCTTTCTTT. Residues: CASSQPGTANTEAFF.

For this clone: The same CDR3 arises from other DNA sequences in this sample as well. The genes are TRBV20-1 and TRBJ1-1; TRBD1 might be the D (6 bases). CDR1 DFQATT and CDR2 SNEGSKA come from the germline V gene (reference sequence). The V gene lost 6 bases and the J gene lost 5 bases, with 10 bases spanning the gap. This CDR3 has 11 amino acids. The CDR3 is CSALRGTEAFF. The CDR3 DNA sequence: TGCAGTGCCTTGAGGGGGACTGAAGCTTTCTTT.